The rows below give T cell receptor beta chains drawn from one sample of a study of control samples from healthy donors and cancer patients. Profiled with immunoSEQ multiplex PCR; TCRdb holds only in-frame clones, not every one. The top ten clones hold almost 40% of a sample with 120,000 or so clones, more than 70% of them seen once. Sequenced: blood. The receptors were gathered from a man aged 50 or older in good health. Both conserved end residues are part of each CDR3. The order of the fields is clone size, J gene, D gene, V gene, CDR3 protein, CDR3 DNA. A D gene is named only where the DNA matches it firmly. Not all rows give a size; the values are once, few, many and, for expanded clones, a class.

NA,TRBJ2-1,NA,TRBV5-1,CASSLAMGANEQFF,TGCGCCAGCAGCTTGGCGATGGGCGCCAATGAGCAGTTCTTC
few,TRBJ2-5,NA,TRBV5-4,CASSPSTGGGETQYF,TGTGCCAGCAGCCCGTCTACAGGAGGGGGAGAGACCCAGTACTTC
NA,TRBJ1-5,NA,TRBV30,CAWSQGVGNQPQHF,TGTGCCTGGAGTCAAGGGGTTGGCAATCAGCCCCAGCATTTT
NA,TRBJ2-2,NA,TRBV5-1,CASSPSGYLKTGELFF,TGCGCCAGCAGCCCGTCAGGGTATTTGAAGACCGGGGAGCTGTTTTTT
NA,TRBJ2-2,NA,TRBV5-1,CASSFSSVANTGELFF,TGCGCCAGCAGCTTCTCTAGCGTCGCGAACACCGGGGAGCTGTTTTTT
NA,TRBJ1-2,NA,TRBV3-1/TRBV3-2,CASSQLVGGNYGYTF,TGTGCCAGCAGCCAGTTGGTCGGGGGGAACTATGGCTACACCTTC
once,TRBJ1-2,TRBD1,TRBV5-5,CASSPGTGVGYTF,TGTGCCAGCAGCCCGGGGACAGGGGTCGGCTACACCTTC
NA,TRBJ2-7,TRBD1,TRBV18,CASSPGQDYEQYF,TGTGCCAGCTCACCCGGACAGGACTACGAGCAGTACTTC
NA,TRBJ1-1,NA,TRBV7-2,CASSFGTPNTEAFF,TGTGCCAGCAGCTTCGGGACACCGAACACTGAAGCTTTCTTT
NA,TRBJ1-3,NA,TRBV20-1,CSASRVDTIYF,TGCAGTGCTAGTCGGGTGGACACCATATATTTT
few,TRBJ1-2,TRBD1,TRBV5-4,CASKPPQGAEGYTF,TGTGCCAGCAAGCCTCCACAGGGGGCGGAAGGCTACACCTTC
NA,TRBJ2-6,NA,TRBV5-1,CASSLASGAGANVLTF,TGCGCCAGCAGCTTGGCCTCAGGAGCTGGGGCCAACGTCCTGACTTTC
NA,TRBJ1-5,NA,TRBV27,CASSYGAENQPQHF,TGTGCCAGCAGTTATGGGGCAGAGAATCAGCCCCAGCATTTT
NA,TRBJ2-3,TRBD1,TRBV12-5,CASGSGQGTDTQYF,TGTGCTAGTGGTTCGGGACAGGGCACAGATACGCAGTATTTT
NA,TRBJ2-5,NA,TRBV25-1,CASSGGGFETQYF,TGTGCCAGCAGTGGCGGAGGGTTTGAGACCCAGTACTTC
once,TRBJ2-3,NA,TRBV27,CASSLVGRNTDTQYF,TGTGCCAGCAGTTTAGTGGGTCGTAATACAGATACGCAGTATTTT
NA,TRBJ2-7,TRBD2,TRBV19,CASTPRGGISYEQYF,TGTGCCAGTACCCCTCGCGGGGGGATCTCCTACGAGCAGTACTTC
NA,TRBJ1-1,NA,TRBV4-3,CASSQDPVQGSLGTEAFF,TGCGCCAGCAGCCAAGATCCGGTTCAAGGGTCCCTCGGCACTGAAGCTTTCTTT
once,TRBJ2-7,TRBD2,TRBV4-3,CASSQPSILAGRWEQYF,TGCGCCAGCAGCCAACCCTCTATACTAGCGGGGAGGTGGGAGCAGTACTTC
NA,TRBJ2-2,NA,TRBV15,CATSRDQHNTGELFF,TGTGCCACCAGCAGAGATCAGCATAACACCGGGGAGCTGTTTTTT
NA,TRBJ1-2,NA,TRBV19,CASSIVAFNYGYTF,TGTGCCAGTAGTATTGTTGCCTTCAACTATGGCTACACCTTC
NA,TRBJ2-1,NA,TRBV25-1,CASGWAYNEQFF,TGTGCCAGCGGGTGGGCTTACAATGAGCAGTTCTTC
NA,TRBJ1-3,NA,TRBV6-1,CASSERFGYSGNTIYF,TGTGCCAGCAGTGAAAGGTTCGGCTACTCTGGAAACACCATATATTTT
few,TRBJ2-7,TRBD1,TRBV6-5,CASSTLTGYYEQYF,TGTGCCAGCAGTACATTGACAGGGTACTACGAGCAGTACTTC
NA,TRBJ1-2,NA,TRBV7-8,CASSWTGAVDGYTF,TGTGCCAGCAGCTGGACGGGTGCGGTGGATGGCTACACCTTC
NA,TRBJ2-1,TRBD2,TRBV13,CASSPRLAPLAGVEQFF,TGTGCCAGCAGCCCCCGACTAGCGCCACTAGCGGGGGTTGAGCAGTTCTTC
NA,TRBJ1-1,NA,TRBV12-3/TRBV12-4,CASRTGGTEAFF,TGTGCCAGCAGGACAGGAGGGACTGAAGCTTTCTTT
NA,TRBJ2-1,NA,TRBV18,CASSPPAGGHYNEQFF,TGTGCCAGCTCACCCCCCGCCGGGGGTCACTACAATGAGCAGTTCTTC
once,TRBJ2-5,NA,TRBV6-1,CASSESTGTQETQYF,TGTGCCAGCAGTGAATCAACAGGGACCCAAGAGACCCAGTACTTC
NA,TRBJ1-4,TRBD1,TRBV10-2,CASARDRGEKLFF,TGCGCCAGCGCCCGGGACAGGGGGGAAAAACTGTTTTTT
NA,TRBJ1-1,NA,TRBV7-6,CASSQAQVTEAFF,TGTGCCAGCAGCCAAGCCCAAGTAACTGAAGCTTTCTTT
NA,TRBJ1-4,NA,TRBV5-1,CASSLNGIVTNEKLFF,TGCGCCAGCAGCTTGAACGGGATCGTGACTAATGAAAAACTGTTTTTT
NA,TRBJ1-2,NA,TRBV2,CASSVIQERPGYTF,TGTGCCAGCAGTGTTATACAGGAACGGCCTGGCTACACCTTC
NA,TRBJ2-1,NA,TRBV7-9,CASSLADGVREQFF,TGTGCCAGCAGCTTAGCAGACGGGGTAAGGGAGCAGTTCTTC
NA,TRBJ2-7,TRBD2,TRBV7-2,CASSPRSGGGSYEQYF,TGTGCCAGCAGCCCACGGAGCGGGGGGGGATCCTACGAGCAGTACTTC
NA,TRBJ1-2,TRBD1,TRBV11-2,CASSQDRDGYTF,TGTGCCAGCAGCCAAGACAGGGATGGCTACACCTTC
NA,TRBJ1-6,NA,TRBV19,CATNRDNNSPLHF,TGTGCCACAAACCGGGACAATAATTCACCCCTCCACTTT
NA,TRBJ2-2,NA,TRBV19,CASSIDSPRTGELFF,TGTGCCAGTAGTATAGACAGCCCGAGGACCGGGGAGCTGTTTTTT
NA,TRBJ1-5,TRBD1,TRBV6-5,CASSFDRDQPQHF,TGTGCCAGCAGTTTCGACAGGGATCAGCCCCAGCATTTT
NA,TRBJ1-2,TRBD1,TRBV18,CASSPTRDRAYGYTF,TGTGCCAGCTCACCAACCCGGGACAGGGCCTATGGCTACACCTTC
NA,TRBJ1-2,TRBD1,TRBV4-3,CASSLRGQGFGGYTF,TGCGCCAGCAGCCTTAGGGGACAGGGGTTCGGGGGCTACACCTTC
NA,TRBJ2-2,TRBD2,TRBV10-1,CASSDRTSGEGGELFF,TGCGCCAGCAGTGACAGGACTAGCGGGGAGGGCGGGGAGCTGTTTTTT
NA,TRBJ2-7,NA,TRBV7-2,CASSLSGAYEQYF,TGTGCCAGCAGCTTATCTGGGGCCTACGAGCAGTACTTC
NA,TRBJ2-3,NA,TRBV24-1,CATSGGRHWDTQYF,TGTGCCACCAGTGGAGGCAGGCATTGGGATACGCAGTATTTT
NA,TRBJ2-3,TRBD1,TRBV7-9,CASSHGQGIQYF,TGTGCCAGCAGCCATGGACAGGGGATTCAGTATTTT
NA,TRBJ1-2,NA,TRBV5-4,CASSANYGYTF,TGTGCCAGCAGCGCGAACTATGGCTACACCTTC
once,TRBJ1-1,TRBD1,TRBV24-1,CATSGPGQGGLAFF,TGTGCCACCAGTGGTCCCGGACAGGGAGGCCTAGCTTTCTTT
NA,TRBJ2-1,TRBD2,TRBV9,CASSVELAEAYNEQFF,TGTGCCAGCAGCGTAGAGCTAGCGGAGGCCTACAATGAGCAGTTCTTC
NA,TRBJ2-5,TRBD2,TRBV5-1,CASSLARTSGGAGMETQYF,TGCGCCAGCAGCTTGGCCCGGACTAGCGGGGGGGCCGGTATGGAGACCCAGTACTTC
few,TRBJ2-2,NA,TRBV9,CASSVVMANTGELFF,TGTGCCAGCAGCGTAGTTATGGCGAACACCGGGGAGCTGTTTTTT